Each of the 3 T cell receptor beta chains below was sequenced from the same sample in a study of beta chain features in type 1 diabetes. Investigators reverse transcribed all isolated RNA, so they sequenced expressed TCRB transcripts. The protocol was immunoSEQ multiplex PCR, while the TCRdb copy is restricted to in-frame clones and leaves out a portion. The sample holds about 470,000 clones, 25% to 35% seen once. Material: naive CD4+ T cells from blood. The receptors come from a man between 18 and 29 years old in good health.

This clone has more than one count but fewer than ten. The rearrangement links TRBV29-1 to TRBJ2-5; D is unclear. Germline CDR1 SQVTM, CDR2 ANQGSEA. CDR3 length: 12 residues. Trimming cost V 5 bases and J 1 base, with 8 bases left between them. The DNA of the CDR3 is TGCAGCGTTCAGGTATTCCAAGAGACCCAGTACTTC. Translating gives CSVQVFQETQYF.

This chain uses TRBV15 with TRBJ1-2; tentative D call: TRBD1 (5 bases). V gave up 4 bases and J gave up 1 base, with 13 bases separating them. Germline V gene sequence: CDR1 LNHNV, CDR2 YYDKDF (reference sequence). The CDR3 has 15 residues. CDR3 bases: TGTGCCACCAGCAAAGGGGACCGAAGTAACTATGGCTACACCTTC. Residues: CATSKGDRSNYGYTF.

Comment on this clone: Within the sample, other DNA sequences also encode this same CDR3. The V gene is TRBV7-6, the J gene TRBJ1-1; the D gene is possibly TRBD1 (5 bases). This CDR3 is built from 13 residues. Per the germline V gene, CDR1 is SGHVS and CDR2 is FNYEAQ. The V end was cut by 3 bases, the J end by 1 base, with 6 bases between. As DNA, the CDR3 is TGTGCCAGCAGCTTGGGGGAGAACACTGAAGCTTTCTTT. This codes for CASSLGENTEAFF.